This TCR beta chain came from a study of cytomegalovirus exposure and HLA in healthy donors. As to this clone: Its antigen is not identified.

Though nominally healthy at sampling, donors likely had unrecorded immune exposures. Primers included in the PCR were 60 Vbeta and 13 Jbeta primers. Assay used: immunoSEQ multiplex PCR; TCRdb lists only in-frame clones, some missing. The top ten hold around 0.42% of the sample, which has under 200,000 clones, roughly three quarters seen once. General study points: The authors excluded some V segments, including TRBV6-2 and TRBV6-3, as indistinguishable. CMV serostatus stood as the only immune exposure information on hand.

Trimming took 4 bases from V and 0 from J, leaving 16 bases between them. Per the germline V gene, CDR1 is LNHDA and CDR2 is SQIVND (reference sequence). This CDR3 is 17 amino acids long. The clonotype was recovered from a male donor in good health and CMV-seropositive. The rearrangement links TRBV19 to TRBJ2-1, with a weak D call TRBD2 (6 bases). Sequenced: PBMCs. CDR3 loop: CASSKRGTLYSYNEQFF. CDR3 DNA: TGTGCCAGTAGTAAACGCGGGACTCTCTACTCCTACAATGAGCAGTTCTTC.